A single sample is the source of the 13 T cell receptor beta chains below, sequenced in a study of vaccination and CD4 T cells after COVID-19. The Oncomine TCR Beta short-read assay was applied to DNA of cultured CD4+ T cells. A single record per CDR3 protein comes from TCRdb applying MiXCR to the PCR reads. The sample yields 13,000 or so distinct CDR3 sequences, approximately 54% seen once. Treatment meaning: approximately 10-day PBMC culture with coronavirus spike peptide pools or control peptides (ViraFEST assay). Their antigens remain unidentified. The sample taken for sequencing was CD4+ T cells from blood, cultured in vitro. The receptors shown here come from a human donor who had recovered from COVID-19.

This clonotype has more than one count but fewer than ten. The rearrangement joins TRBV28 to TRBJ1-2, with TRBD1 identical over 10 bases. V lost 6 bases to trimming and J lost 11 bases; unmatched junction nucleotides: 12. CDR3 length: 14 residues. Germline CDR1 reads MDHEN; CDR2 reads SYDVKM. CDR3 nucleotides: TGTGCCAGCAGCCCCGGGACAGGGGTTGTTGGGTACACCTTC. It yields the protein CASSPGTGVVGYTF.

This clonotype was picked up a small number of times. The rearrangement links TRBV28 to TRBJ1-2, with 7 bases identical to TRBD1. CDR3 size: 15 residues. CDR1 and CDR2 (germline): MDHEN, SYDVKM. Germline trimming cut 3 bases from V and 0 bases from J; bases unmatched to any gene: 4. The DNA for the CDR3 is TGTGCCAGCAGTTTGCAGGGGGACCCTAACTATGGCTACACCTTC. Its translation is CASSLQGDPNYGYTF.

As concerns this clonotype: A junction boundary mismatches the germline segment, possibly from a read error. This rearrangement joins TRBV6-1 to TRBJ1-5; D is perhaps TRBD1 (6 bases). Germline lookup yields CDR1 MNHNS and CDR2 SASEGT. The CDR3 is 14 residues long. CDR3 region: CAISDSKGGQPQHF. In DNA, the CDR3 is TGTGCCATCAGTGATTCTAAGGGGGGACAGCCCCAGCATTTT.

The chain uses TRBV6-1 and TRBJ1-2; D uncertain. Germline CDR1 is MNHNS and CDR2 is SASEGT. This CDR3 contains 15 residues. The ends were cut back, 0 bases at V and 4 bases at J, with 12 bases in the middle. The CDR3 sequence: CASSEAGHAGYGYTF. DNA for the CDR3: TGTGCCAGCAGTGAAGCAGGGCACGCGGGCTATGGCTACACCTTC.

The chain has TRBV6-5 and TRBJ2-5, with 10 nucleotides matching TRBD2. The V segment lost 4 bases and the J segment 5 bases; nucleotides outside the gene matches: 7. This CDR3 region has 15 residues. Germline lookup yields CDR1 MNHEY and CDR2 SVGAGI. Here the CDR3 DNA reads TGTGCCAGCAGTTCTAGCGGGAGCAGGGGTGAGACCCAGTACTTC. Translating it yields CASSSSGSRGETQYF.

V usage is TRBV7-8 and J usage is TRBJ1-2; the D is unclear. Trimming cost V 4 bases and J 4 bases, with 19 bases left between them. Germline CDR1 and CDR2: SGHVS and FQNEAQ. This CDR3 has 16 residues. CDR3 bases: TGTGCCAGCAGCTCTAGGGTTGGTCGGAATATCTATGGCTACACCTTC. Residues: CASSSRVGRNIYGYTF.

V is TRBV29-1 and J is TRBJ1-2; no clear D gene. Trimming shortened V by 5 bases and J by 1 base, and 14 bases separated the two germline ends. The CDR3 has 14 amino acids. Germline assignment: CDR1 SQVTM and CDR2 ANQGSEA. CDR3: CSVFGGRDNYGYTF. The CDR3 coding sequence is TGCAGCGTTTTTGGTGGCAGAGATAACTATGGCTACACCTTC.

This sequence joins TRBV12-3 or TRBV12-4 and TRBJ1-1; tentative D call: TRBD1 (5 bases). Trimming stripped 6 bases from V and 5 bases from J, with 16 bases between. This CDR3 contains 14 residues. The CDR3 is CASSSTRGRTEAFF. In DNA, the CDR3 is TGTGCCAGCAGCAGTACGAGGGGTCGGACTGAAGCTTTCTTT.

The V call is TRBV7-9, the J call TRBJ1-2; tentatively, D is TRBD1 (5 bases). The CDR3 has 15 amino acids. Trimming left V 3 bases short and J 4 bases short, with 15 bases between. CDR1 is SEHNR and CDR2 is FQNEAQ in the germline V gene (reference sequence). CDR3 region: CASSFGAPAGYGYTF. DNA of the CDR3: TGTGCCAGCAGCTTCGGGGCCCCCGCGGGCTATGGCTACACCTTC.

This clonotype occurred a few times. The V gene is TRBV2, the J gene TRBJ1-2; D is undetermined. V lost 0 bases and J 4 bases, leaving 9 bases between the germline ends. Looked up from germline, CDR1 is SNHLY and CDR2 is FYNNEI. The CDR3 sequence is 14 residues long. The CDR3 DNA reads as TGTGCCAGCAGTGAAGCCAGGATGGGCTATGGCTACACCTTC. It translates to CASSEARMGYGYTF. Looking up the rest from reference TRBV2 and TRBJ1-2 gives the full variable domain: EPEVTQTPSHQVTQMGQEVILRCVPISNHLYFYWYRQILGQKVEFLVSFYNNEISEKSEIFDDQFSVERPDGSNFTLKIRSTKLEDSAMYFCASSEARMGYGYTFGSGTRLTVV.

The genes are TRBV2 and TRBJ2-5; D may be TRBD1 (6 bases). Looked up from germline, CDR1 is SNHLY and CDR2 is FYNNEI. The CDR3 is made up of 13 amino acids. The V gene lost 7 bases and the J gene lost 3 bases, with 12 bases spanning the gap. CDR3 region: CASTGPGEETQYF. The CDR3 region has the DNA TGTGCCAGCACCGGTCCAGGGGAAGAGACCCAGTACTTC.

Only a few counts were recorded for this clonotype. This chain joins TRBV6-1 and TRBJ1-5; D is unresolved. This CDR3 comprises 14 residues. Germline V gene lookup returns CDR1 MNHNS and CDR2 SASEGT. Trimming took off 8 bases at V and 2 bases at J, with 13 bases between the two ends. The CDR3: CASSEGDGNQPQHF. The CDR3 nucleotides read TGTGCCAGCTCGGAGGGCGACGGCAATCAGCCCCAGCATTTT.

The chain has TRBV6-2 or TRBV6-3 and TRBJ2-7; 11 bases agree with TRBD2. The V and J ends lost 5 bases and 5 bases, in that order; junction bases with no gene match: 5. The CDR3 covers 14 residues. Germline-derived CDR1 and CDR2 are MNHEY and SVGEGT. CDR3 nucleotide sequence: TGTGCCAGCAGTCGCCCTAGCGGGAGGAACGAGCAGTACTTC. Its translation is CASSRPSGRNEQYF.